This T cell receptor (beta chain) was profiled in a study of response to subunit inactivated influenza vaccine. The sample holds a few counts of this clonotype. Its antigen is unknown. MiXCR, applied by TCRdb to the RT-PCR reads, yields one record per CDR3 protein. The table lists hundreds of thousands of distinct CDR3 sequences, about 25% of them singletons. Broader study findings: Authors suggested each seasonal flu vaccination may recruit only limited numbers of new T cells.

The CDR3 loop spans 14 amino acids. V was cut by 7 bases and J by 3 bases, with 16 bases left in between. Looked up from germline, CDR1 is ENHRY and CDR2 is SYGVKD. V is TRBV10-3 and J is TRBJ2-7; D is unresolved. The source of this sequence is a man in his forties or fifties who received an inactivated influenza vaccine. Specimen: CD4+ T cells sorted from PBMCs, collected more than 4 days after vaccination. This chain's CDR3 is CAIKRGPQNYEQYF. In DNA, the CDR3 is TGTGCCATCAAACGTGGCCCACAAAACTACGAGCAGTACTTC.